Shown below are 22 T cell receptor beta chains from a single sample sequenced in a study of CD8 T cells in ankylosing spondylitis. TCRdb independently ran MiXCR on the 5' RACE reads; one entry per CDR3 protein. This repertoire shows some 350,000 distinct CDR3 sequences, approximately 15% found once; its top ten account for roughly 1.1%. Specimen: blood, either unsorted or a sorted T cell fraction (not recorded which). The receptors were sampled from a male donor with ankylosing spondylitis or in good health (not recorded which).

This clonotype was seen more than once but under ten times. This chain joins TRBV12-3 or TRBV12-4 and TRBJ1-1, with 9 bases that match TRBD1. The CDR3 runs to 16 residues. Trimming removed 4 bases from V and 4 bases from J; junction bases left unmatched: 10. The DNA of the CDR3 is TGTGCCAGCAGTTCCCCGGCCGGGACAGGGTTCACTGAAGCTTTCTTT. It yields the protein CASSSPAGTGFTEAFF.

The chain couples TRBV30 to TRBJ2-4, with 16 bases lining up with TRBD2. Per the germline V gene, CDR1 is GTSNPN and CDR2 is SVGIG (reference sequence). The CDR3 is made up of 18 amino acids. The V gene end was trimmed by 5 bases and the J gene end by 1 base; junction bases not matched to a gene: 8. The CDR3: CAWGGTSGGALAKNIQYF. The CDR3 DNA reads TGTGCCTGGGGAGGGACTAGCGGGGGGGCCTTGGCCAAAAACATTCAGTACTTC.

The chain recombines TRBV12-3 or TRBV12-4 with TRBJ2-2; D may be TRBD2 (6 bases). The CDR3 extends over 14 amino acids. V gave up 3 bases and J gave up 1 base, with 6 bases separating them. In DNA, the CDR3 is TGTGCCAGCAGTTTCGGGGGGAACACCGGGGAGCTGTTTTTT. Protein sequence: CASSFGGNTGELFF.

This clonotype turned up a few times. The chain joins TRBV4-2 to TRBJ1-2; tentative D call: TRBD1 (5 bases). Germline V lookup: CDR1 LGHNA, CDR2 YNFKEQ. The V end lost 2 bases, the J end lost 4 bases, and 14 bases lay between the germline ends. This CDR3 comprises 15 residues. The DNA for the CDR3 is TGTGCCAGCAGCCAACCCGGGACGGAAACCTATGGCTACACCTTC. Amino acids: CASSQPGTETYGYTF.

This chain links TRBV12-3 or TRBV12-4 with TRBJ2-1; D may correspond to TRBD1 or TRBD2 (5 bases each). The CDR3 extends over 13 amino acids. Trimming stripped 2 bases from V and 9 bases from J, with 11 bases between. CDR3 in DNA: TGTGCCAGCAGTTTACGGGGCAGGGCTGAGCAGTTCTTC. Translated: CASSLRGRAEQFF.

The chain has TRBV30 and TRBJ1-5; tentatively, D is TRBD1 (6 bases). CDR1 and CDR2 (germline): GTSNPN, SVGIG (reference sequence). The CDR3 covers 14 residues. Trimming shortened V by 4 bases and J by 7 bases, and 17 bases separated the two germline ends. This CDR3 is CAWTFRGHGQPQHF. The CDR3 DNA reads as TGTGCCTGGACCTTCAGGGGTCATGGCCAGCCCCAGCATTTT.

This clonotype was seen only a few times. The V call is TRBV29-1, the J call TRBJ1-1; weak D call: TRBD1 (6 bases). The CDR3 sequence is 14 residues long. Germline CDR1 reads SQVTM; CDR2 reads ANQGSEA. Trimming stripped 7 bases from V and 1 base from J, with 16 bases between. The CDR3 region has the DNA TGCAGCGGTCAGGGGCGGTTAAGGAACACTGAAGCTTTCTTT. It is translated as CSGQGRLRNTEAFF.

This clonotype showed up just a few times. The chain employs TRBV4-1 and TRBJ1-1; no clear D gene. The CDR3 is made up of 16 amino acids. Germline values: CDR1 MGHRA, CDR2 YSYEKL. The V and J ends lost 0 bases and 3 bases respectively, with 14 bases between them. CDR3 coding DNA: TGCGCCAGCAGCCAAGAGATAAGGATGGGGTACACTGAAGCTTTCTTT. It codes for CASSQEIRMGYTEAFF.

The chain uses TRBV2 and TRBJ1-1; maybe TRBD1 (6 bases). Germline V gives CDR1 SNHLY, CDR2 FYNNEI. The CDR3 totals 14 residues. V was clipped by 6 bases and J by 4 bases, with 15 bases between them. As DNA, the CDR3 is TGTGCCAGCAGAGTCAGGGGAGACGTCACTGAAGCTTTCTTT. This encodes CASRVRGDVTEAFF.

J is TRBJ1-2 and V is TRBV30; D call uncertain. The CDR3 consists of 11 residues. V gave up 2 bases and J gave up 5 bases, with 6 bases separating them. Germline-derived CDR1 and CDR2 are GTSNPN and SVGIG (reference sequence). The CDR3 here is CAWSQGYGYTF. For the CDR3, the DNA is TGTGCCTGGAGTCAAGGGTATGGCTACACCTTC.

The rearrangement uses TRBV2 and TRBJ2-7; 10 nucleotides match TRBD1. Germline lookup yields CDR1 SNHLY and CDR2 FYNNEI. V dropped 6 bases and J dropped 5; count of bases not matched to a gene: 7. The CDR3 totals 14 residues. CDR3 loop: CASRRDRGINEQYF. The CDR3 nucleotides are TGTGCCAGCAGAAGGGACAGGGGTATCAACGAGCAGTACTTC. Looking up the rest from reference TRBV2 and TRBJ2-7 gives the full variable domain: EPEVTQTPSHQVTQMGQEVILRCVPISNHLYFYWYRQILGQKVEFLVSFYNNEISEKSEIFDDQFSVERPDGSNFTLKIRSTKLEDSAMYFCASRRDRGINEQYFGPGTRLTVT.

This clonotype was recorded at least ten times. This chain links TRBV7-9 with TRBJ2-1, with a possible D match to TRBD1 (5 bases). The length of the CDR3 is 14 residues. Germline CDR1 reads SEHNR; CDR2 reads FQNEAQ (reference sequence). Trimming shortened V by 1 base and J by 6 bases, and 10 bases separated the two germline ends. The CDR3 DNA is TGTGCCAGCAGCTTAGTTACCAGGGCCAATGAGCAGTTCTTC. Encoded protein: CASSLVTRANEQFF.

In its sample, this clonotype was seen a few times. V gene TRBV5-1 combines with J gene TRBJ1-6, with 11 bases aligning to TRBD1. The CDR3 is 16 amino acids. Per the germline V gene, CDR1 is SGHRS and CDR2 is YFSETQ. The V segment lost 0 bases and the J segment 10 bases; nucleotides outside the gene matches: 6. The CDR3 sequence is CASSLALGQGESPLHF. Written as DNA, the CDR3 is TGCGCCAGCAGCTTGGCCTTGGGACAGGGGGAATCACCCCTCCACTTT.

This clonotype was found a few times. The chain is built from TRBV29-1 and TRBJ2-1; 12 bases fit TRBD2. CDR1 is SQVTM and CDR2 is ANQGSEA in the germline V gene. J was trimmed by 9 bases and V by 4 bases; bases with no gene match: 4. CDR3 size: 13 residues. The CDR3 protein is CSVAASGRAEQFF. The CDR3 DNA reads TGCAGCGTTGCGGCTAGCGGGAGGGCTGAGCAGTTCTTC.

This clonotype was found a few times. The CDR3: CASSPPMSTAFYNEQFF. CDR3 DNA: TGTGCCAGCTCACCACCGATGTCGACAGCCTTCTACAATGAGCAGTTCTTC. The gene calls are TRBV18 and TRBJ2-1; a weak D match, TRBD1 (5 bases). The germline gives CDR1 KGHSH, CDR2 LQKENI. The CDR3 extends over 17 amino acids. Between the trimmed V and J ends, which lost 0 bases and 3 bases, there was a span of 15 bases.

This clonotype was seen repeatedly, ten times or more. The chain joins TRBV20-1 to TRBJ2-2, with D perhaps TRBD2 (6 bases). V was clipped by 1 base and J by 5 bases, with 14 bases between them. CDR3 length: 15 amino acids. Per the germline V gene, CDR1 is DFQATT and CDR2 is SNEGSKA (reference sequence). In DNA, the CDR3 is TGCAGTGCTAGAGGAGGAGGGAGACGGACCGGGGAGCTGTTTTTT. It codes for CSARGGGRRTGELFF.

This clonotype was counted between two and nine times. The V call is TRBV5-1, the J call TRBJ2-1, with TRBD2 identical over 7 bases. CDR1 and CDR2 (germline): SGHRS, YFSETQ. The CDR3 runs to 15 residues. With V trimmed by 4 bases and J by 4 bases, 8 bases remained unmatched. For the CDR3, the DNA is TGCGCCAGCAGCCGTGGGGGGGAGGCATACAATGAGCAGTTCTTC. Residues: CASSRGGEAYNEQFF.

This clonotype has more than one count but fewer than ten. V and J are TRBV4-2 and TRBJ1-2, with a tentative D call TRBD1 (5 bases). The CDR3 sequence is 14 residues long. V was shortened by 4 bases and J by 7 bases, with 16 bases between the two germline ends. Germline CDR1 and CDR2: LGHNA and YNFKEQ. CDR3 in amino acids: CASSPRAGTGGYTF. In DNA, the CDR3 is TGTGCCAGCAGCCCCCGGGCAGGGACGGGTGGCTACACCTTC.

This clonotype has only a few counts. V usage is TRBV7-9 and J usage is TRBJ2-2, with a possible D match to TRBD1 (5 bases). In germline, CDR1 is SEHNR, CDR2 FQNEAQ (reference sequence). This CDR3 contains 13 residues. V was clipped by 6 bases and J by 10 bases, with 15 bases between them. The CDR3 nucleotides are TGTGCCAGCAGTCCCGAACAGGTGCCGGAGCTGTTTTTT. As protein: CASSPEQVPELFF.

This clonotype was picked up many times. The gene calls are TRBV27 and TRBJ2-7; D is unclear. This CDR3 contains 12 residues. The V gene lost 3 bases and the J gene lost 3 bases, with 6 bases spanning the gap. Germline CDR1 MNHEY, CDR2 SMNVEV (reference sequence). The CDR3 is CASSLKDYEQYF. CDR3 nucleotides: TGTGCCAGCAGTTTGAAGGACTACGAGCAGTACTTC.

This clonotype was seen a handful of times. The chain carries TRBV20-1 and TRBJ2-1; D may be TRBD2 (5 bases). Looked up from germline, CDR1 is DFQATT and CDR2 is SNEGSKA (reference sequence). With 6 bases removed from V and 0 bases from J, the gap between germline ends came to 15 bases. The CDR3 sequence is 15 residues long. CDR3 sequence reads: CSALRGASSYNEQFF. As DNA, the CDR3 is TGCAGTGCGCTCCGGGGAGCTAGCTCCTACAATGAGCAGTTCTTC.

This clonotype was recorded at least ten times. This rearrangement joins TRBV5-1 to TRBJ2-3, with D hard to call. Trimming cost V 0 bases and J 0 bases, with 8 bases left between them. The CDR3 runs 15 residues. Germline lookup yields CDR1 SGHRS and CDR2 YFSETQ. The CDR3 protein is CASSLVRASTDTQYF. CDR3 sequence (DNA): TGCGCCAGCAGCTTGGTCCGTGCTAGCACAGATACGCAGTATTTT. The full variable domain, its missing parts supplied by reference TRBV5-1 and TRBJ2-3, is KAGVTQTPRYLIKTRGQQVTLSCSPISGHRSVSWYQQTPGQGLQFLFEYFSETQRNKGNFPGRFSGRQFSNSRSEMNVSTLELGDSALYLCASSLVRASTDTQYFGPGTRLTVL.